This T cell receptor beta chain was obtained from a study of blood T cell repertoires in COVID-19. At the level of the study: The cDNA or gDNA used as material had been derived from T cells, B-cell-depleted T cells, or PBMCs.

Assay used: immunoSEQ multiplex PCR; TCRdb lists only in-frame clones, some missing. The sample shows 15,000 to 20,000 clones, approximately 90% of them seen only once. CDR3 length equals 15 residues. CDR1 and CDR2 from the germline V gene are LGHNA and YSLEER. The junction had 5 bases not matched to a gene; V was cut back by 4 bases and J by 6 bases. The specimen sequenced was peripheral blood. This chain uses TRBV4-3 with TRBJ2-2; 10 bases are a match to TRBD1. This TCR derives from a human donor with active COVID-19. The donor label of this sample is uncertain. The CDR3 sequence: CASSPDRGPAGELFF. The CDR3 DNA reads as TGCGCCAGCAGCCCTGACAGGGGGCCGGCCGGGGAGCTGTTTTTT.